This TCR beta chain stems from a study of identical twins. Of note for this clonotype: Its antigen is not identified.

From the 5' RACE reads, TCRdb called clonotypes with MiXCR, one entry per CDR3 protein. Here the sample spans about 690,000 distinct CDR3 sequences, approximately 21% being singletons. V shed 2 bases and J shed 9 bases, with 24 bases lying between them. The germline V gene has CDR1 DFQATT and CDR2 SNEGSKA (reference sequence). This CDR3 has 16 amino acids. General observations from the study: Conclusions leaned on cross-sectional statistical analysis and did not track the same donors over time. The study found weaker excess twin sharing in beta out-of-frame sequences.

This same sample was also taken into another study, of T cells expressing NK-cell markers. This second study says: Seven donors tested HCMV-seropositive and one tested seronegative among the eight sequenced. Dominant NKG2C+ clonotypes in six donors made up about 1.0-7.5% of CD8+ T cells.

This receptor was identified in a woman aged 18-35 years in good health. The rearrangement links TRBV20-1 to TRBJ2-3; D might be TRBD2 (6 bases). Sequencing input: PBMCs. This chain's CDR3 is CSARYRGRSTLGTQYF. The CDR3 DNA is TGCAGTGCTAGATATAGAGGGAGGTCCACCTTGGGGACGCAGTATTTT.